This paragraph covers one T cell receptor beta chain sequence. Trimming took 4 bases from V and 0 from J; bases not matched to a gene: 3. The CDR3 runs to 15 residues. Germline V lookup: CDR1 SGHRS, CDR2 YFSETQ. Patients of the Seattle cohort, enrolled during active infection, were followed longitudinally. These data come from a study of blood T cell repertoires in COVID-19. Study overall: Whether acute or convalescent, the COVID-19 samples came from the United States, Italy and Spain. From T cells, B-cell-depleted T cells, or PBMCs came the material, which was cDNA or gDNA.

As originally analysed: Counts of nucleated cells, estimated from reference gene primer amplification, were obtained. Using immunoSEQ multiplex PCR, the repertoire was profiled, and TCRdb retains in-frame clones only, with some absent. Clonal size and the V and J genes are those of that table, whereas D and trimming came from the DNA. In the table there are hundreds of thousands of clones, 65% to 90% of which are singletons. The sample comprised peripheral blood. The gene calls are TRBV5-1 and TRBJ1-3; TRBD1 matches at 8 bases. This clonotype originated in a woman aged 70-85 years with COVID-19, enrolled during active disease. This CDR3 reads CASSRTGGSGNTIYF. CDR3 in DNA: TGCGCCAGCAGCCGAACAGGGGGCTCTGGAAACACCATATATTTT.